These 32 T cell receptor beta chains originate from one sample sequenced in a study of cytomegalovirus exposure and HLA in healthy donors. Researchers ran the PCR with 60 Vbeta and 13 Jbeta primers. Sequencing used immunoSEQ multiplex PCR; TCRdb keeps in-frame clones, though not all of them. Among tens of thousands of clones, about four fifths were seen once, and the ten largest hold 9.5% to 13%. Sequencing input: PBMCs. The receptor set was obtained from a male donor in good health and CMV-seropositive.

Concerning this clone itself: Other DNA sequences from this sample encode an identical CDR3 as well. The gene calls are TRBV6-4 and TRBJ2-1; 11 bases are shared with TRBD2. Germline V lookup: CDR1 MRHNA, CDR2 SNTAGT. The CDR3 consists of 15 residues. V was clipped by 0 bases and J by 6 bases; unmatched bases: 1. Here the CDR3 DNA reads TGTGCCAGCAGTGACTCTAGCGGGGGGGCCAATGAGCAGTTCTTC. Its translation is CASSDSSGGANEQFF.

The chain carries TRBV5-1 and TRBJ1-1, with a weak D call TRBD1 (6 bases). Germline CDR1 is SGHRS and CDR2 is YFSETQ. The CDR3 contains 17 residues. V lost 4 bases, J lost 0 bases, and 19 bases lay in between. CDR3 residues: CASSQRQASTMNTEAFF. CDR3 DNA: TGCGCCAGCAGCCAGAGACAGGCGTCTACTATGAACACTGAAGCTTTCTTT.

V gene TRBV10-3 combines with J gene TRBJ2-7, with D maybe TRBD2 (5 bases). The CDR3 is 14 residues long. The germline V and J ends were trimmed by 3 bases and 3 bases, with 12 bases remaining between them. Germline values: CDR1 ENHRY, CDR2 SYGVKD. The CDR3 nucleotides are TGTGCCATCAGTGACTCGGACGGAGGCTACGAGCAGTACTTC. It is translated as CAISDSDGGYEQYF.

The V and J genes are TRBV2 and TRBJ1-2, with 11 bases lining up with TRBD1. V lost 2 bases, J lost 4 bases, and 3 bases stayed unmatched. The CDR3 is 15 residues long. From germline, CDR1 is SNHLY and CDR2 FYNNEI. CDR3: CASSEWDRGSYGYTF. The CDR3 DNA follows: TGTGCCAGCAGTGAATGGGACAGGGGGTCCTATGGCTACACCTTC. Looking up the rest from reference TRBV2 and TRBJ1-2 gives the full variable domain: EPEVTQTPSHQVTQMGQEVILRCVPISNHLYFYWYRQILGQKVEFLVSFYNNEISEKSEIFDDQFSVERPDGSNFTLKIRSTKLEDSAMYFCASSEWDRGSYGYTFGSGTRLTVV.

In this sample, this clone turned up a few times. The junction departs from the called germline gene at one end, perhaps through a read error. The rearrangement joins TRBV7-9 to TRBJ2-1; TRBD2 matches at 7 bases. Germline assignment: CDR1 SEHNR and CDR2 FQNEAQ (reference sequence). This CDR3 is 16 amino acids long. CDR3 DNA sequence: TGTTCCAGCAGCTACACGAGGGAGGGGCCGTCCAATGAGCAGTTCTTC. Translated: CSSSYTREGPSNEQFF.

The V call is TRBV5-5, the J call TRBJ1-5; tentatively, D is TRBD1 (6 bases). Deletions cut 4 bases from V and 3 bases from J, with 11 bases between. The CDR3 covers 14 residues. CDR1 is SGHKS and CDR2 is YYEKEE in the germline V gene (reference sequence). The DNA of the CDR3 is TGTGCCAGCAGCCTGAGGGACAACAATCAGCCCCAGCATTTT. Translation: CASSLRDNNQPQHF.

CDR3 DNA: TGTGCCGCCGGGGGGACCCTCCAGGGGGCTGTGGTCTACGAGCAGTACTTC. It is translated as CAAGGTLQGAVVYEQYF. The rearrangement joins TRBV10-3 to TRBJ2-7, with D perhaps TRBD1 (8 bases). The V end lost 11 bases, the J end lost 3 bases, and 29 bases lay between the germline ends. This CDR3 comprises 17 residues. The germline V gene has CDR1 ENHRY and CDR2 SYGVKD.

The gene calls are TRBV7-3 and TRBJ2-7; TRBD1 matches 7 bases. The CDR3 runs 14 residues. CDR1 is SGHTA, CDR2 FQGTGA, per germline. V lost 6 bases and J lost 3; bases outside the gene matches: 8. The DNA for the CDR3 is TGTGCCAGCAGTAGCAGGGGGAAAGGCTACGAGCAGTACTTC. It encodes CASSSRGKGYEQYF.

This chain uses TRBV5-1 with TRBJ2-7, with D possibly being TRBD1 (6 bases). This CDR3 has 13 amino acids. CDR1 and CDR2 (germline): SGHRS, YFSETQ. Trimming cost V 2 bases and J 3 bases, with 9 bases left between them. This CDR3 is CASSLQGLYEQYF. CDR3 bases: TGCGCCAGCAGCTTACAGGGCCTCTACGAGCAGTACTTC.

The rearrangement uses TRBV6-6 and TRBJ2-7; the D gene is possibly TRBD2 (6 bases). Trimming removed 6 bases at V and 3 bases at J, with 15 bases between. CDR1 is MNHNY and CDR2 is SVGAGI in the germline V gene (reference sequence). This CDR3 has 14 residues. Written as DNA, the CDR3 is TGTGCCAGCAGCCGCGGGACGGAATTCTACGAGCAGTACTTC. Residues: CASSRGTEFYEQYF.

The V gene is TRBV6-1, the J gene TRBJ1-2, with a weak D call TRBD1 (5 bases). CDR3 size: 15 residues. CDR1 MNHNS and CDR2 SASEGT come from the germline V gene. Deletions cut 2 bases from V and 5 bases from J, with 15 bases between. CDR3 region: CASSETLPGPYGYTF. For the CDR3, the DNA is TGTGCCAGCAGTGAAACATTGCCAGGGCCATATGGCTACACCTTC.

The chain joins TRBV5-1 to TRBJ2-7, with TRBD1 as a possible D gene (5 bases). The V gene's germline CDR1 is SGHRS and CDR2 YFSETQ. V was cut by 0 bases and J by 1 base, with 5 bases left in between. This CDR3 is built from 13 residues. The CDR3 is CASSLGQSYEQYF. CDR3 coding DNA: TGCGCCAGCAGCTTGGGACAGTCCTACGAGCAGTACTTC.

This clone came up a few times. The V gene is TRBV6-5, the J gene TRBJ2-7; 7 bases agree with TRBD2. J lost 5 bases, V lost 6 bases, and 7 bases had no gene match. The CDR3 spans 13 residues. Looked up from germline, CDR1 is MNHEY and CDR2 is SVGAGI. The CDR3 DNA is TGTGCCAGCAGCAAGAGCGGGACCCACGAGCAGTACTTC. Translation gives CASSKSGTHEQYF.

The chain couples TRBV25-1 to TRBJ2-5; TRBD2 aligns across 12 bases. The tail of the sequence fits TRBJ2-7 better, so the J call may be wrong. The CDR3 contains 16 residues. Germline lookup yields CDR1 MGHDK and CDR2 SYGVNS. The CDR3 DNA sequence: TGTGCCAGCAGTGAAACGAAGCTAGCGGGAGGGTTCGAGCAGTACTTC. Its protein product is CASSETKLAGGFEQYF.

V usage is TRBV6-4 and J usage is TRBJ2-3, with 8 bases lining up with TRBD2. Unmatched junction bases numbered 6, after V lost 4 bases and J lost 0 bases. This CDR3 is 16 amino acids long. CDR1 MRHNA and CDR2 SNTAGT come from the germline V gene. CDR3 in DNA: TGTGCCAGCAGTGTAACTAGCGGTACTAGCACAGATACGCAGTATTTT. Translating it yields CASSVTSGTSTDTQYF.

The V and J genes are TRBV7-9 and TRBJ1-1; TRBD1 matches 7 bases. CDR1 and CDR2 (germline): SEHNR, FQNEAQ (reference sequence). V lost 3 bases and J lost 2; bases outside the gene matches: 6. The CDR3 length is 15 residues. As DNA, the CDR3 is TGTGCCAGCAGCTTTAACAAGGGGGCCAACACTGAAGCTTTCTTT. Amino acids: CASSFNKGANTEAFF.

The chain carries TRBV6-1 and TRBJ1-2; unclear D gene. The germline V and J ends were trimmed by 7 bases and 0 bases, with 12 bases remaining between them. The germline V gene encodes CDR1 MNHNS and CDR2 SASEGT. This CDR3 is 14 amino acids long. CDR3: CASTTATANYGYTF. The DNA for the CDR3 is TGTGCCAGCACCACAGCAACAGCTAACTATGGCTACACCTTC.

The chain carries TRBV5-4 and TRBJ2-3; 9 nucleotides agree with TRBD2. Germline-derived CDR1 and CDR2 are SGHNT and YYREEE (reference sequence). With 4 bases clipped from V and 3 bases from J, the junction kept 3 bases outside the gene matches. The CDR3 extends over 14 amino acids. CDR3 sequence: CASSQGLATDTQYF. The CDR3 region has the DNA TGTGCCAGCAGCCAGGGACTAGCTACAGATACGCAGTATTTT.

J is TRBJ2-2 and V is TRBV12-5, with 10 positions matching TRBD1. The CDR3 runs to 15 residues. CDR1 LGHNT and CDR2 FRNRAP come from the germline V gene. Trimming at V came to 2 bases and at J to 9 bases, leaving 6 bases not matched to a gene. CDR3 protein: CASGLRGQGGRELFF. CDR3 nucleotide sequence: TGTGCTAGTGGTTTGAGAGGACAGGGGGGCCGGGAGCTGTTTTTT.

The V gene is TRBV25-1, the J gene TRBJ2-3; 11 nucleotides line up with TRBD2. With V trimmed by 2 bases and J by 4 bases, 5 bases remained unmatched. The CDR3 is 16 residues long. The germline gives CDR1 MGHDK, CDR2 SYGVNS. CDR3: CASSETSGSIADTQYF. CDR3 bases: TGTGCCAGCAGTGAAACTAGCGGGAGTATTGCAGATACGCAGTATTTT.

This rearrangement joins TRBV7-9 to TRBJ1-4, with 10 bases identical to TRBD1. V lost 3 bases to trimming and J lost 3 bases; unmatched junction nucleotides: 4. Germline CDR1 reads SEHNR; CDR2 reads FQNEAQ (reference sequence). CDR3 length: 16 amino acids. The CDR3 DNA reads as TGTGCCAGCAGCTTGGGACAGGGGCAAGCTAATGAAAAACTGTTTTTT. Its translation: CASSLGQGQANEKLFF.

V usage is TRBV5-1 and J usage is TRBJ1-1; D gene uncertain. Trimming shortened V by 1 base and J by 0 bases, and 7 bases separated the two germline ends. The CDR3 spans 14 residues. The germline gives CDR1 SGHRS, CDR2 YFSETQ. DNA of the CDR3: TGCGCCAGCAGCTTGCTTAGCATGAACACTGAAGCTTTCTTT. It is translated as CASSLLSMNTEAFF.

The sample holds one count of this clone. The V call is TRBV2, the J call TRBJ2-7; TRBD1 matches 11 bases. The junction had 11 bases not matched to a gene; V was cut back by 3 bases and J by 4 bases. Per germline, CDR1 SNHLY and CDR2 FYNNEI. CDR3 length: 17 residues. The chain's CDR3 is CASSELPGGQGAYEQYF. As DNA, the CDR3 is TGTGCCAGCAGTGAGCTACCCGGCGGACAGGGGGCGTACGAGCAGTACTTC.

V usage is TRBV7-8 and J usage is TRBJ2-7; 9 bases align to TRBD1. The CDR3 spans 14 residues. The ends lost 2 bases at V and 6 bases at J; junction bases unmatched: 5. Germline V lookup: CDR1 SGHVS, CDR2 FQNEAQ. This chain's CDR3 is CASSLNRGRSEQYF. Here the CDR3 DNA reads TGTGCCAGCAGCTTAAACAGGGGGCGTAGCGAGCAGTACTTC.

This chain links TRBV25-1 with TRBJ1-2, with a possible D match to TRBD1 (5 bases). V lost 7 bases and J 4 bases, leaving 13 bases between the germline ends. CDR1 is MGHDK, CDR2 SYGVNS, per germline. The CDR3 extends over 13 amino acids. Here the CDR3 DNA reads TGTGCCAGCACTCCGGGGGATATCTATGGCTACACCTTC. The encoded protein is CASTPGDIYGYTF.

V and J are TRBV18 and TRBJ2-1; D unclear. The CDR3 has 16 amino acids. Trimming removed 0 bases from V and 3 bases from J, with 12 bases in between. Germline V lookup: CDR1 KGHSH, CDR2 LQKENI. The CDR3 protein is CASSPPESISYNEQFF. CDR3 sequence (DNA): TGTGCCAGCTCACCACCGGAGTCAATTAGCTACAATGAGCAGTTCTTC.

The chain joins TRBV5-4 to TRBJ1-1, with 8 bases matching TRBD1. The CDR3 spans 14 residues. CDR1 and CDR2 from the germline V gene are SGHNT and YYREEE (reference sequence). The V and J ends lost 4 bases and 5 bases, in that order; junction bases with no gene match: 7. The CDR3 reads CASSPTRQGTEAFF. The DNA of the CDR3 is TGTGCCAGCAGCCCGACTAGACAGGGGACTGAAGCTTTCTTT.

The chain links TRBV28 to TRBJ1-5, with no clear D. The length of the CDR3 is 13 residues. Germline V gene lookup returns CDR1 MDHEN and CDR2 SYDVKM. The germline V and J ends were trimmed by 2 bases and 4 bases, with 6 bases remaining between them. CDR3 bases: TGTGCCAGCAGTTTAGGAGTAAATCAGCCCCAGCATTTT. Translation: CASSLGVNQPQHF.

The rearrangement joins TRBV7-2 to TRBJ2-1; D remains unclear. The CDR3 contains 14 residues. The V gene lost 4 bases and the J gene lost 4 bases, with 11 bases spanning the gap. Germline CDR1 and CDR2: SGHTA and FQGNSA. The DNA of the CDR3 is TGTGCCAGCAGCTCCCGAGGAGTTTACAATGAGCAGTTCTTC. This encodes CASSSRGVYNEQFF.

The gene calls are TRBV4-3 and TRBJ1-3; D gene unclear. V was shortened by 0 bases and J by 0 bases, with 9 bases between the two germline ends. The CDR3 is made up of 16 amino acids. CDR1 LGHNA and CDR2 YSLEER come from the germline V gene. This CDR3 reads CASSQDPPGSGNTIYF. The CDR3, as DNA: TGCGCCAGCAGCCAAGATCCCCCCGGCTCTGGAAACACCATATATTTT.

The CDR3 sequence: CASREEDRVTF. The CDR3 coding sequence is TGTGCCAGCAGGGAGGAAGACAGGGTGACTTTC. This chain links TRBV25-1 with TRBJ2-6, with 7 bases matching TRBD1. V gave up 6 bases and J gave up 17 bases; unmatched junction bases: 7. The CDR3 is 11 residues long. Germline CDR1 is MGHDK and CDR2 is SYGVNS. Full variable domain (rest looked up from reference TRBV25-1 and TRBJ2-6): EADIYQTPRYLVIGTGKKITLECSQTMGHDKMYWYQQDPGMELHLIHYSYGVNSTEKGDLSSESTVSRIRTEHFPLTLESARPSHTSQYLCASREEDRVTFGAGSRLTVL.

V usage is TRBV2 and J usage is TRBJ1-1, with unresolved D. The germline CDR1 and CDR2 sequences are SNHLY and FYNNEI. The CDR3 is 13 residues long. V lost 1 base, J lost 6 bases, and 9 bases lay in between. CDR3 amino acids: CASSEGEVAEAFF. DNA for the CDR3: TGTGCCAGCAGTGAAGGGGAGGTAGCTGAAGCTTTCTTT. Using reference TRBV2 and TRBJ1-1 for the parts outside the CDR3, the full variable domain is EPEVTQTPSHQVTQMGQEVILRCVPISNHLYFYWYRQILGQKVEFLVSFYNNEISEKSEIFDDQFSVERPDGSNFTLKIRSTKLEDSAMYFCASSEGEVAEAFFGQGTRLTVV.